The clone carrying this TCR beta chain has a handful of counts. The sample is drawn from a study of cytomegalovirus exposure and HLA in healthy donors. The germline gives CDR1 SGDLS, CDR2 YYNGEE. The CDR3 length is 14 residues. The V gene lost 4 bases and the J gene lost 3 bases, with 12 bases spanning the gap. Vbeta (60) and Jbeta (13) primers were used in the PCR. The table came from immunoSEQ multiplex PCR; TCRdb's copy has only in-frame clones and leaves some out. The top ten clones hold approximately 6% of a sample with more than 200,000 clones, roughly 80% of them seen once. What was sequenced was PBMCs. The receptor was derived from a man in his forties in good health and CMV-seropositive. This chain links TRBV9 with TRBJ2-3; D is perhaps TRBD2 (7 bases). The CDR3 DNA is TGTGCCAGCAGCTTCGAGGGGGGGACAGATACGCAGTATTTT. Translation: CASSFEGGTDTQYF.